Listed below are T cell receptor beta chains from one sample, sequenced in a study of CD8+ T cells in alopecia areata. The protocol was immunoSEQ multiplex PCR, while the TCRdb copy is restricted to in-frame clones and leaves out a portion. The sample includes 35,000 or so clones, roughly half seen only once; the top ten take around 1.7%. Material for sequencing was CD4+ Tregs sorted from blood. The receptors derive from a human donor with alopecia areata. Each CDR3 is given with its conserved first and last residue. A D gene is named only where the DNA matches it firmly. Size is stated for part of the rows, as once, few or many counts, or as a class when the clone is expanded.

clone size	D gene	V gene	J gene	CDR3 protein	CDR3 DNA
few	NA	TRBV7-9	TRBJ2-5	CASSWGPDPQETQYF	TGTGCCAGCAGCTGGGGGCCCGACCCCCAAGAGACCCAGTACTTC
medium-sized	NA	TRBV12-5	TRBJ1-2	CASGSGLGFSGYTF	TGTGCTAGTGGTTCAGGGCTCGGATTCTCGGGCTACACCTTC
NA	TRBD2	TRBV29-1	TRBJ2-3	CSVLKLAGVADTQYF	TGCAGCGTACTCAAACTAGCGGGAGTGGCAGATACGCAGTATTTT
NA	NA	TRBV7-9	TRBJ1-1	CASSPRGALNTEAFF	TGTGCCAGCAGCCCCCGGGGAGCTCTGAACACTGAAGCTTTCTTT
NA	NA	TRBV5-1	TRBJ2-7	CASSLLGAGTDGEQYF	TGCGCCAGCAGCTTGTTAGGGGCGGGGACGGACGGCGAGCAGTACTTC
few	NA	TRBV2	TRBJ2-7	CASRYSPKQYF	TGTGCCAGCAGGTACAGTCCCAAACAGTACTTC
NA	NA	TRBV7-2	TRBJ2-5	CASSLVWAQYF	TGTGCCAGCAGCTTAGTGTGGGCCCAGTACTTC
few	NA	TRBV27	TRBJ2-5	CASSADGETQYF	TGTGCCAGCAGCGCGGACGGAGAGACCCAGTACTTC
few	NA	TRBV5-6	TRBJ2-5	CASSQRETQYF	TGTGCCAGCAGCCAAAGAGAGACCCAGTACTTC
few	TRBD1	TRBV7-3	TRBJ2-5	CASSLTGDQGTQYF	TGTGCCAGCAGCCTGACAGGGGATCAAGGTACCCAGTACTTC
NA	NA	TRBV6-6	TRBJ1-2	CASSYSGHYGYTF	TGTGCCAGCAGTTACTCTGGTCACTATGGCTACACCTTC
NA	NA	TRBV5-1	TRBJ2-3	CASSLTTTRGVTDTQYF	TGCGCCAGCAGCTTGACGACGACTAGAGGCGTCACAGATACGCAGTATTTT
once	NA	TRBV6-5	TRBJ1-6	CASRAEIGPLHF	TGTGCCAGCAGGGCAGAGATCGGACCCCTCCACTTT
NA	NA	TRBV15	TRBJ2-2	CATSSRVGAGTGELFF	TGTGCCACCAGCAGTCGGGTAGGGGCTGGGACCGGGGAGCTGTTTTTT
NA	NA	TRBV7-2	TRBJ2-1	CASSWIAANEQFF	TGTGCCAGCAGCTGGATAGCGGCCAATGAGCAGTTCTTC
NA	NA	TRBV4-3	TRBJ2-7	CASSLLTGGGSYEQYF	TGCGCCAGCAGCCTACTCACAGGAGGGGGATCCTACGAGCAGTACTTC
NA	NA	TRBV7-3	TRBJ2-6	CASSSRRASGANVLTF	TGTGCCAGCAGCTCTAGGAGGGCCTCTGGGGCCAACGTCCTGACTTTC
NA	NA	TRBV30	TRBJ1-5	CAWDQGRGSNQPQHF	TGTGCCTGGGACCAAGGCCGGGGCAGCAATCAGCCCCAGCATTTT
NA	NA	TRBV2	TRBJ2-3	CASNAENTDTQYF	TGTGCCAGCAATGCGGAGAACACAGATACGCAGTATTTT
NA	TRBD2	TRBV28	TRBJ2-2	CASSPPGLAGGGELFF	TGTGCCAGCAGTCCGCCGGGACTAGCGGGAGGCGGGGAGCTGTTTTTT
NA	NA	TRBV29-1	TRBJ2-5	CSVGGQYSAETQYF	TGCAGCGTCGGTGGACAATACTCAGCAGAGACCCAGTACTTC
NA	TRBD1	TRBV10-3	TRBJ2-1	CAISSLPGQTNEQFF	TGTGCCATCAGTTCACTACCGGGACAGACTAATGAGCAGTTCTTC
few	NA	TRBV12-5	TRBJ1-3	CASGFGRGYAGNTIYF	TGTGCTAGTGGTTTTGGCAGGGGTTATGCTGGAAACACCATATATTTT
NA	TRBD2	TRBV19	TRBJ2-1	CASSTPRGGPSYNEQFF	TGTGCCAGTAGCACCCCTCGGGGGGGACCGTCCTACAATGAGCAGTTCTTC
NA	NA	TRBV5-1	TRBJ2-2	CASSWNGWNTGELFF	TGCGCCAGCAGCTGGAATGGGTGGAACACCGGGGAGCTGTTTTTT
NA	NA	TRBV14	TRBJ2-7	CASSQDRATPQYF	TGTGCCAGCAGCCAAGATCGGGCAACCCCACAGTACTTC
few	NA	TRBV6-6	TRBJ2-7	CASSYPRDSIVGEQYF	TGTGCCAGCAGTTACCCCCGGGACTCTATAGTGGGCGAGCAGTACTTC
once	NA	TRBV7-2	TRBJ2-4	CASGGARGKNIQYF	TGTGCCAGCGGGGGCGCTCGGGGCAAAAACATTCAGTACTTC
few	NA	TRBV7-9	TRBJ2-1	CASSLGASFNEQFF	TGTGCCAGCAGCTTAGGGGCTAGCTTCAATGAGCAGTTCTTC
few	NA	TRBV23-1	TRBJ1-2	CASSPRAKGGYTF	TGCGCCAGCAGTCCCCGGGCAAAGGGTGGCTACACCTTC
NA	TRBD1	TRBV28	TRBJ1-1	CASSSPGQLTEAFF	TGTGCCAGCAGTTCACCGGGACAGTTGACTGAAGCTTTCTTT
NA	NA	TRBV5-1	TRBJ2-3	CASRRTARLSTDTQYF	TGCGCCAGCAGGCGGACAGCGCGCCTTAGCACAGATACGCAGTATTTT
NA	NA	TRBV6-5	TRBJ2-5	CASSQATQYF	TGTGCCAGCAGTCAGGCGACCCAGTACTTC
NA	NA	TRBV5-1	TRBJ2-2	CASSLAQGRNGELFF	TGCGCCAGCAGCTTGGCACAGGGGAGGAACGGGGAGCTGTTTTTT
NA	NA	TRBV27	TRBJ2-6	CASRGPTGTGANVLTF	TGTGCCAGCAGAGGCCCCACAGGGACTGGGGCCAACGTCCTGACTTTC
NA	NA	TRBV7-2	TRBJ2-3	CASSPRGGGITDTQYF	TGTGCCAGCAGCCCCCGGGGAGGGGGCATCACAGATACGCAGTATTTT
large	TRBD2	TRBV28	TRBJ2-7	CASSFLGAGLAGAEQYF	TGTGCCAGCAGTTTTCTTGGCGCAGGACTAGCGGGAGCCGAGCAGTACTTC
few	TRBD2	TRBV4-3	TRBJ2-3	CASSQDRTSDTQYF	TGCGCCAGCAGCCAAGACCGGACTAGCGATACGCAGTATTTT
NA	NA	TRBV9	TRBJ1-1	CASSVEENTEAFF	TGTGCCAGCAGCGTAGAGGAGAACACTGAAGCTTTCTTT
NA	TRBD2	TRBV7-9	TRBJ2-1	CASSLASGSFYNEQFF	TGTGCCAGCAGCTTGGCTAGCGGGAGCTTCTACAATGAGCAGTTCTTC
NA	TRBD1	TRBV28	TRBJ2-5	CASSSRTGAPVAQYF	TGTGCCAGCAGTTCTCGAACAGGGGCTCCTGTGGCCCAGTACTTC
NA	TRBD1	TRBV6-5	TRBJ1-1	CASSYRGTGLTEAFF	TGTGCCAGCAGTTACAGAGGGACAGGGCTCACTGAAGCTTTCTTT
NA	NA	TRBV5-4	TRBJ2-5	CASSLGGQETQYF	TGTGCCAGCAGCTTGGGGGGCCAAGAGACCCAGTACTTC
NA	TRBD1	TRBV19	TRBJ1-1	CASSLGRGITEAFF	TGTGCCAGTTCGTTGGGCAGGGGGATCACTGAAGCTTTCTTT
few	TRBD1	TRBV5-1	TRBJ2-7	CASSGGQGPYEQYF	TGCGCCAGCAGCGGAGGACAGGGGCCCTACGAGCAGTACTTC
few	NA	TRBV5-1	TRBJ2-2	CASRTGLNTGELFF	TGCGCCAGCAGAACAGGGTTGAACACCGGGGAGCTGTTTTTT
few	NA	TRBV28	TRBJ1-1	CAAQGITEAFF	TGTGCCGCCCAGGGGATCACTGAAGCTTTCTTT
NA	NA	TRBV4-2	TRBJ2-1	CASSQGGSTYNEQFF	TGTGCCAGCAGCCAAGGGGGTAGCACCTACAATGAGCAGTTCTTC
NA	NA	TRBV7-2	TRBJ2-4	CASSSLGGPWAANIQYF	TGTGCCAGCTCGAGCCTAGGGGGACCCTGGGCGGCGAACATTCAGTACTTC
few	NA	TRBV4-3	TRBJ2-2	CASSLQLGGSRELFF	TGCGCCAGCAGCCTCCAACTGGGGGGAAGTAGGGAGCTGTTTTTT
NA	TRBD2	TRBV6-1	TRBJ2-1	CASSGGASGLGDEQFF	TGTGCCAGCAGTGGGGGGGCTAGCGGGCTAGGCGATGAGCAGTTCTTC
once	TRBD1	TRBV5-1	TRBJ2-5	CASRPGGTGGTGETQYF	TGCGCCAGCAGGCCGGGGGGGACAGGGGGAACGGGAGAGACCCAGTACTTC
NA	NA	TRBV7-2	TRBJ2-2	CASSHNRNTGELFF	TGTGCCAGCAGCCACAACAGGAACACCGGGGAGCTGTTTTTT
NA	TRBD2	TRBV7-3	TRBJ2-3	CASSLGGGRAPDTQYF	TGTGCCAGCAGCTTAGGAGGCGGGAGGGCGCCAGATACGCAGTATTTT
NA	NA	TRBV29-1	TRBJ2-2	CSARWRTNTGELFF	TGCAGCGCCAGGTGGCGGACGAACACCGGGGAGCTGTTTTTT